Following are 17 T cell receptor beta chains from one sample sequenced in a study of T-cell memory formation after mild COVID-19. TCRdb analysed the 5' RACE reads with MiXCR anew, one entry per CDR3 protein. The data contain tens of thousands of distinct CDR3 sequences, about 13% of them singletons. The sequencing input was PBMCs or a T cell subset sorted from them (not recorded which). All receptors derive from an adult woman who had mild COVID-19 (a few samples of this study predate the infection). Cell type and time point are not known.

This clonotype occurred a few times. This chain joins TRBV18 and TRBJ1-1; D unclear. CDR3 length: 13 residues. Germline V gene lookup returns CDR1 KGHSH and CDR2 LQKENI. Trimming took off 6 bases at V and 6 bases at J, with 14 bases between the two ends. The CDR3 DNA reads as TGTGCCAGCTCCCCGGGGAAGGGCTCTGAAGCTTTCTTT. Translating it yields CASSPGKGSEAFF.

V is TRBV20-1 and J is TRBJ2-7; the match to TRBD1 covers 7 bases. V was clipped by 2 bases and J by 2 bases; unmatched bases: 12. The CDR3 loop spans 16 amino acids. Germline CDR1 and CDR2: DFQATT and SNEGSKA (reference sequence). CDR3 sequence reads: CSARSHRDSFPYEQYF. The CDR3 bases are TGCAGTGCTAGATCCCACCGGGACAGTTTTCCCTACGAGCAGTACTTC.

CDR3 nucleotides: TGTGCCAGCAGCTTTACACAGGGGGCCTACGAGCAGTACTTC. Translation: CASSFTQGAYEQYF. This rearrangement joins TRBV11-2 to TRBJ2-7; TRBD1 agrees at 8 bases. After removal of 3 bases from V and 2 bases from J, the junction contained 3 bases not matched to a gene. Germline CDR1 and CDR2: SGHAT and FQNNGV. The CDR3 covers 14 residues.

The CDR3 sequence is CASSSLGQFNEKLFF. CDR3 nucleotides: TGCGCCAGCAGCTCGTTGGGACAGTTTAATGAAAAACTGTTTTTT. This rearrangement joins TRBV5-1 to TRBJ1-4; 7 nucleotides align to TRBD1. There are 15 residues in the CDR3. The germline CDR1 and CDR2 sequences are SGHRS and YFSETQ. V shed 3 bases, J shed 4 bases, and the junction held 6 bases outside the gene matches.

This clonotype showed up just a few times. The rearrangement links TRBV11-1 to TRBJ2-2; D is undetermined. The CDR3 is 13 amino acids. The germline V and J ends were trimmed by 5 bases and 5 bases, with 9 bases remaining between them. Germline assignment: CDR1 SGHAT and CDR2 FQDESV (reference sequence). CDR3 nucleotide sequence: TGTGCCAGCAGCCCCCTAGGAACCGGGGAGCTGTTTTTT. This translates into CASSPLGTGELFF. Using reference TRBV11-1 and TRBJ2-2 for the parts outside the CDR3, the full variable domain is EAEVAQSPRYKITEKSQAVAFWCDPISGHATLYWYRQILGQGPELLVQFQDESVVDDSQLPKDRFSAERLKGVDSTLKIQPAELGDSAMYLCASSPLGTGELFFGEGSRLTVL.

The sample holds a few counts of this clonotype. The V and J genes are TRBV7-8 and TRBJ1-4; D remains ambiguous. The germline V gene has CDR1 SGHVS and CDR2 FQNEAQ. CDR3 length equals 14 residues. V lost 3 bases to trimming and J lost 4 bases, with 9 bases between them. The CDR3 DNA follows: TGTGCCAGCAGCTTTGGGGTTGGTAATGAAAAACTGTTTTTT. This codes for CASSFGVGNEKLFF.

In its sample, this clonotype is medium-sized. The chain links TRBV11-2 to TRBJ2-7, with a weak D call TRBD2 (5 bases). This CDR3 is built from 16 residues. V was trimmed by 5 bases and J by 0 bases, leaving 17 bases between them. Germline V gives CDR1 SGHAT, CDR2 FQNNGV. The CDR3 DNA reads TGTGCCAGCAGCCCCAAAGTGAGGGATAGCTCCTACGAGCAGTACTTC. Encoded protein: CASSPKVRDSSYEQYF. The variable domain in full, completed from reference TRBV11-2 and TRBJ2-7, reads EAGVAQSPRYKIIEKRQSVAFWCNPISGHATLYWYQQILGQGPKLLIQFQNNGVVDDSQLPKDRFSAERLKGVDSTLKIQPAKLEDSAVYLCASSPKVRDSSYEQYFGPGTRLTVT.

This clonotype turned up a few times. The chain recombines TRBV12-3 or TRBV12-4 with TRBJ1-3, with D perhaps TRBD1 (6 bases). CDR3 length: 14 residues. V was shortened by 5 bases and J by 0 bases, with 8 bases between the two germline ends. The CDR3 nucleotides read TGTGCCAGCAGTCAGGGGTTCTCTGGAAACACCATATATTTT. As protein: CASSQGFSGNTIYF.

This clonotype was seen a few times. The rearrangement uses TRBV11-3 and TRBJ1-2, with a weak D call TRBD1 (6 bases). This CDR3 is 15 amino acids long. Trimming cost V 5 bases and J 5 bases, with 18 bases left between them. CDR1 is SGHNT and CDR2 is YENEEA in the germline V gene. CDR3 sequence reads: CASSPSWRGAYGYTF. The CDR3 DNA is TGTGCCAGCAGCCCATCGTGGCGGGGGGCGTATGGCTACACCTTC.

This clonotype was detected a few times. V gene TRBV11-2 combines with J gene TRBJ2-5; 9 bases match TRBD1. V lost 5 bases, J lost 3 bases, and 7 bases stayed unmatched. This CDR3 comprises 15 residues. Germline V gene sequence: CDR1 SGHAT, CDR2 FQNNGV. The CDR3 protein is CASSRPGQGKETQYF. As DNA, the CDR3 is TGTGCCAGCAGCCGCCCGGGACAGGGTAAAGAGACCCAGTACTTC. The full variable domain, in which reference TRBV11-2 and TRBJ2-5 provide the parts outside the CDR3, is EAGVAQSPRYKIIEKRQSVAFWCNPISGHATLYWYQQILGQGPKLLIQFQNNGVVDDSQLPKDRFSAERLKGVDSTLKIQPAKLEDSAVYLCASSRPGQGKETQYFGPGTRLLVL.

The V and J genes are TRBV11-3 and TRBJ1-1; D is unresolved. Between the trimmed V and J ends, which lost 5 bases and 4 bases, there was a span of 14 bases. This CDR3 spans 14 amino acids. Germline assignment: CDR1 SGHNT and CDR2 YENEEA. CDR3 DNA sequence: TGTGCCAGCAGCCTAAAAGTGGCTGGCACTGAAGCTTTCTTT. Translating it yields CASSLKVAGTEAFF.

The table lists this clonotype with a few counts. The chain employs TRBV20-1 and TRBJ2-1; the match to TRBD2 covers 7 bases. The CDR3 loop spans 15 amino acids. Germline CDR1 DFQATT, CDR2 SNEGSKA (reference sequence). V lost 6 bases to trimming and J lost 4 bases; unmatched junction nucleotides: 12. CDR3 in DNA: TGCAGTGCCAGCCCCGGAGGCGGGGGTTACAATGAGCAGTTCTTC. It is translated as CSASPGGGGYNEQFF.

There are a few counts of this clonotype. For the CDR3, the DNA is TGTGCCAGCAGTTACTCGACGGTAGCGGGAGGAGCAGATACGCAGTATTTT. It translates to CASSYSTVAGGADTQYF. The V gene is TRBV6-6, the J gene TRBJ2-3, with 10 positions matching TRBD2. Trimming took 0 bases from V and 4 from J; bases not matched to a gene: 7. This CDR3 contains 17 residues. Germline CDR1 MNHNY, CDR2 SVGAGI (reference sequence).

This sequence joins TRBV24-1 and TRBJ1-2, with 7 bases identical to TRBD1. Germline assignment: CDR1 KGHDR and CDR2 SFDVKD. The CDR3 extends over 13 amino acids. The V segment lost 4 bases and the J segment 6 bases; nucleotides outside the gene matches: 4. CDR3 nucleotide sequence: TGTGCCACCAGTGACACTACAGGGGATGGCTACACCTTC. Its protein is CATSDTTGDGYTF.

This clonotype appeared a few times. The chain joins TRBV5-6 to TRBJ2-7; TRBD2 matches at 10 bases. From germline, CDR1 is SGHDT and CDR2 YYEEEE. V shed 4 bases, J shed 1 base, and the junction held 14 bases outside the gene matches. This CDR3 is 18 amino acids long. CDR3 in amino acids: CASSPGPGLAVFSYEQYF. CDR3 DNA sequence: TGTGCCAGCAGCCCTGGACCTGGACTAGCGGTCTTTTCCTACGAGCAGTACTTC.

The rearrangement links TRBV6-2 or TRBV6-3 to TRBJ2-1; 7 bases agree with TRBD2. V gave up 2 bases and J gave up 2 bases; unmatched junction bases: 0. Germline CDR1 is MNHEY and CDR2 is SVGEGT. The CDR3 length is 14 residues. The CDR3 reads CASSYAGAYNEQFF. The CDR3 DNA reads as TGTGCCAGCAGTTACGCGGGAGCCTACAATGAGCAGTTCTTC.

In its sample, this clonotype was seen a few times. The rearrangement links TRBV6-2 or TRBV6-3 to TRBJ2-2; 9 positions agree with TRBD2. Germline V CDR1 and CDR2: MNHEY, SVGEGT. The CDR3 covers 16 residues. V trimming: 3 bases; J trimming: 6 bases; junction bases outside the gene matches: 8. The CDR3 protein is CASSYRIAGAAGELFF. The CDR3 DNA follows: TGTGCCAGCAGTTATCGGATAGCGGGAGCTGCCGGGGAGCTGTTTTTT.